This T cell receptor beta chain was obtained from a study of regulatory T cells in long-lasting Graves disease (dated by TCRdb to 2020 to 2022). Background on the whole study: In the newly diagnosed Graves' disease group, patients had been taking antithyroid drugs for less than 3 months. Persistent Graves' disease patients were compared with newly diagnosed Graves' disease patients by peripheral blood TCR sequencing and RNA sequencing. The study took place in China and was registered as a clinical trial. A total of some 33 samples were covered by TCR sequencing, comprising some 13 persistent and around 20 newly diagnosed Graves' disease patients.

The study at large found these results: The authors noted that the small sample size was a limitation that may lower accuracy. Only peripheral blood was studied, because thyroid tissue, the primary lesion, was inaccessible. Compared with newly diagnosed patients, persistent Graves' disease patients had lower TCR Shannon entropy and fewer highly expanded clones, which suggests clonal expansion. Preferential use of TRBV28, TRBJ1-2 and TRBJ2-5 was observed in persistent disease, whereas TRBV20-1 and TRBJ2-1 were favored in newly diagnosed disease. A larger number of public clonotypes was shared among persistent patients (approximately 2,500) than among newly diagnosed patients (roughly 970). Only the TCR beta chain was sequenced and analyzed.

Read against the paper, the sample's time point label means: newly diagnosed GD, antithyroid drugs for less than 3 months. For both TCR sequencing and RNA sequencing, RNA was extracted from PBMCs in TRIzol. Graves' disease was diagnosed according to American Thyroid Association guidelines. Patients for the study were recruited at an endocrinology department in Xi'an, China. From each patient, roughly 9 milliliters of peripheral blood was collected into an EDTA anticoagulant tube. PBMCs were isolated by Ficoll Paque Plus density gradient separation without further T cell sorting. An Agilent 2100 Bioanalyzer and agarose gel were used to check RNA quality, and a NanoDrop 2000 was used to measure RNA concentration. This clonotype was counted at least ten times. This clone's antigen is unknown. No much larger clonotype is one base removed from it; base qualities were not supplied. The receptor library was made with multiplex PCR. Sequencing instrument: Illumina HiSeq 4000. TCR beta libraries were built with iRepertoire HTBI primers and Arm-PCR amplification of CDR3 regions. Before sequencing, the PCR products underwent gel purification. The authors processed their data as follows. A total of 62 TRBV and about 13 TRBJ segments were identified across samples and were used for gene usage analysis of CDR3 amino acid clonotypes. COPE and FqMerger were used to merge the filtered high-quality paired reads into contigs. BLAST was used to align contigs to IMGT TRBV, TRBD and TRBJ reference genes, with CDR3 defined following IMGT. Highly expanded clones were defined as clonotypes with a frequency above 0.1%. Shannon entropy was used to measure repertoire diversity, and the Gini coefficient was used to measure V-J evenness. A clonotype found in more than one individual was treated as public. TCRdb applied fastp at Q25 and MiXCR to the public reads, then kept only in-frame beta chains. Every distinct CDR3 protein forms one entry, paired with its most common genes and DNA. The V and J calls and clone size come from TCRdb's table, not from the authors' own analysis. Here the sample has fewer than 400,000 distinct CDR3 sequences; 15% to 20% occur a single time. Of the sample, around 37% falls within the top ten clones.

V loses 6 bases of germline sequence and J loses 1 base, and the interval between the two ends is 13 bases. The germline V gene (reference sequence) yields LNHDA for CDR1 and SQIVND for CDR2. The CDR3 contains 15 residues, cysteine and phenylalanine counted. Of the read, only the CDR3 DNA is kept; its 45 bases are in frame from base 1. The receptor's source is a female donor with Graves disease. Recombination connected TRBV19 to TRBJ1-5, with the D segment identity uncertain. Sample: peripheral blood mononuclear cells (PBMCs), taken at new diagnosis, from a patient treated with antithyroid drugs. CDR3 loop: CASSPSVGSNQPQHF. Read as DNA, the sequence is TGTGCCAGTAGCCCCTCGGTTGGGAGCAATCAGCCCCAGCATTTT. With the rest looked up from the reference TRBV19 and TRBJ1-5 genes rather than sequenced, the full variable domain is DGGITQSPKYLFRKEGQNVTLSCEQNLNHDAMYWYRQDPGQGLRLIYYSQIVNDFQKGDIAEGYSVSREKKESFPLTVTSAQKNPTAFYLCASSPSVGSNQPQHFGDGTRLSIL.